Sequencing of this T cell receptor (beta chain) was carried out in a study of blood T cell repertoires in COVID-19. Study details: Samples representing acute and convalescent COVID-19 were sourced from the United States, Italy and Spain. T cells, B-cell-depleted T cells, or PBMCs provided the cDNA or gDNA that served as material.

CDR1 is SGHRS, CDR2 YFSETQ, per germline. This CDR3 is built from 14 residues. Trimming removed 4 bases from V and 7 bases from J; junction bases left unmatched: 7. In the authors' workflow: Amplified reference gene primers provided the basis for estimating nucleated cell counts. This table comes from immunoSEQ multiplex PCR, and its TCRdb copy is limited to in-frame clones, with some not included. That table is the source of V, J and clone size, and D and trimming were worked out from the DNA. The sample includes about 110,000 clones, approximately 62% of them seen just once. The chain employs TRBV5-1 and TRBJ2-7, with 11 bases matching TRBD1. This clonotype was sampled from a man older than 75 with acute or convalescent COVID-19. Input material: peripheral blood. As DNA, the CDR3 is TGCGCCAGCAGCATCGGACAGGGGGCCGGTGAGCAGTACTTC. Translating gives CASSIGQGAGEQYF.